This passage covers 23 T cell receptor beta chains from one sample sequenced in a study of shared clonotypes between healthy human individuals. The assay was immunoSEQ multiplex PCR, and TCRdb's table has in-frame clones only and misses some. The sample records around 1,000,000 clones, 60% to 80% being singletons. Sequenced: memory CD4+ T cells from PBMCs. The subset was: CD45RA-negative fraction. These receptors all stem from a man younger than 35 in good health. Some clones in this sample may be carry-over from other donors' samples.

CDR3 protein: CASSPGSGSTEAFF. The CDR3 bases are TGCGCCAGCAGCCCCGGGAGTGGGTCCACTGAAGCTTTCTTT. The chain employs TRBV5-1 and TRBJ1-1; no clear D. Germline V gene lookup returns CDR1 SGHRS and CDR2 YFSETQ. V was pared by 4 bases and J by 4 bases, with 14 bases between. There are 14 residues in the CDR3.

The rearrangement joins TRBV4-1 to TRBJ2-7; weak D call: TRBD1 (6 bases). The ends were cut back, 0 bases at V and 11 bases at J, with 32 bases in the middle. The CDR3 consists of 19 residues. Germline V gene sequence: CDR1 MGHRA, CDR2 YSYEKL. The DNA for the CDR3 is TGCGCCAGCAGCCAAGATGTGATTCCCCGTGGGGGCAAAGTACGTTGGAAGTACTTC. Residues: CASSQDVIPRGGKVRWKYF.

In its sample, this clone was seen a few times. J is TRBJ1-1 and V is TRBV29-1; no clear D gene. Germline V CDR1 and CDR2: SQVTM, ANQGSEA. Trimming shortened V by 6 bases and J by 7 bases, and 18 bases separated the two germline ends. CDR3 length equals 13 residues. In DNA, the CDR3 is TGCAGCGTGAAAGGAGTTTTAACGGGTGAAGCTTTCTTT. It specifies CSVKGVLTGEAFF.

The chain recombines TRBV28 with TRBJ2-7; D remains unclear. The V end was cut by 3 bases, the J end by 4 bases, with 4 bases between. The CDR3 covers 11 residues. Germline CDR1 reads MDHEN; CDR2 reads SYDVKM. DNA of the CDR3: TGTGCCAGCAGTTTTCTGTACGAGCAGTACTTC. This sequence encodes CASSFLYEQYF.

As concerns this clone: A read error is likely here: a far larger clone is one base away. The rearrangement uses TRBV29-1 and TRBJ2-5; TRBD2 might be the D (6 bases). V lost 4 bases and J 4 bases, leaving 16 bases between the germline ends. The CDR3 runs 14 residues. The germline V gene has CDR1 SQVTM and CDR2 ANQGSEA. The CDR3 here is CSVGKGRGIETQYF. The DNA for the CDR3 is TGCAGCGTTGGCAAGGGGCGGGGAATAGAGACCCAGTACTTC. The variable domain in full, with the rest retrieved from reference TRBV29-1 and TRBJ2-5, is SAVISQKPSRDICQRGTSLTIQCQVDSQVTMMFWYRQQPGQSLTLIATANQGSEATYESGFVIDKFPISRPNLTFSTLTVSNMSPEDSSIYLCSVGKGRGIETQYFGPGTRLLVL.

A few counts support this clone. This rearrangement joins TRBV7-2 to TRBJ1-4; D unclear. The CDR3 is 15 residues long. Trimming took 5 bases from V and 0 from J, leaving 10 bases between them. Germline V gene data show CDR1 as SGHTA and CDR2 as FQGNSA. In DNA, the CDR3 is TGTGCCAGCAGCCGGGGAGGGCCAACTAATGAAAAACTGTTTTTT. Protein sequence: CASSRGGPTNEKLFF.

The V call is TRBV18, the J call TRBJ1-1; D is unresolved. Germline-derived CDR1 and CDR2 are KGHSH and LQKENI. This CDR3 contains 13 residues. The V gene lost 3 bases and the J gene lost 5 bases, with 10 bases spanning the gap. As DNA, the CDR3 is TGTGCCAGCTCACCCCAAGGTTTTACTGAAGCTTTCTTT. As protein: CASSPQGFTEAFF.

The chain combines TRBV7-8 with TRBJ2-5; D is perhaps TRBD2 (5 bases). The germline gives CDR1 SGHVS, CDR2 FQNEAQ. This CDR3 has 14 residues. V lost 0 bases, J lost 5 bases, and 10 bases lay in between. CDR3 nucleotides: TGTGCCAGCAGCTTAGCGCCTAGCTTTGAGACCCAGTACTTC. Amino acids: CASSLAPSFETQYF.

This chain links TRBV6-6 with TRBJ2-5, with D unclear. Germline-derived CDR1 and CDR2 are MNHNY and SVGAGI (reference sequence). There are 12 residues in the CDR3. Between the trimmed V and J ends, which lost 6 bases and 3 bases, there was a span of 8 bases. CDR3 residues: CASRAEEETQYF. CDR3 DNA: TGTGCCAGCAGAGCCGAGGAAGAGACCCAGTACTTC.

The chain couples TRBV28 to TRBJ1-5; no definite D call. Trimming cost V 3 bases and J 1 base, with 16 bases left between them. This CDR3 comprises 17 residues. The germline gives CDR1 MDHEN, CDR2 SYDVKM. This CDR3 reads CASSLTGRPLSNQPQHF. The CDR3 region has the DNA TGTGCCAGCAGTTTGACCGGCCGCCCCCTAAGCAATCAGCCCCAGCATTTT.

This clone showed up just once. The V call is TRBV27, the J call TRBJ1-1, with D maybe TRBD1 (5 bases). Trimming removed 5 bases at V and 5 bases at J, with 18 bases between. The CDR3 totals 15 residues. Germline loops: CDR1 MNHEY, CDR2 SMNVEV (reference sequence). The DNA for the CDR3 is TGTGCCAGCAGTCCATGGGACGGCCGTGCAACTGAAGCTTTCTTT. Translating it yields CASSPWDGRATEAFF.

This rearrangement joins TRBV5-6 to TRBJ2-1; D uncertain. Trimming removed 2 bases from V and 7 bases from J, with 4 bases in between. Germline CDR1 SGHDT, CDR2 YYEEEE. The CDR3 extends over 11 amino acids. The CDR3 sequence: CASSFSNEQFF. CDR3 nucleotide sequence: TGTGCCAGCAGCTTTTCGAATGAGCAGTTCTTC.

The chain combines TRBV29-1 with TRBJ2-1; possibly TRBD1 for D (7 bases). The CDR3 consists of 16 residues. The germline V and J ends were trimmed by 4 bases and 8 bases, with 24 bases remaining between them. CDR1 is SQVTM, CDR2 ANQGSEA, per germline. The CDR3 spells CSVAEGGTVPGYEQFF. CDR3 nucleotide sequence: TGCAGCGTTGCGGAAGGCGGGACAGTCCCTGGTTATGAGCAGTTCTTC.

Comment on this clone: The identical CDR3 is also encoded by other nucleotide sequences in the sample. The chain uses TRBV5-4 and TRBJ2-7; 10 nucleotides match TRBD2. The CDR3 runs 14 residues. V trimming: 0 bases; J trimming: 5 bases; junction bases outside the gene matches: 2. Per germline, CDR1 SGHNT and CDR2 YYREEE (reference sequence). CDR3 protein: CASSLGLAGDEQYF. In DNA form, the CDR3 reads TGTGCCAGCAGCTTGGGGCTAGCGGGAGACGAGCAGTACTTC.

The V gene is TRBV2, the J gene TRBJ2-2, with a tentative D call TRBD2 (7 bases). Germline V gene lookup returns CDR1 SNHLY and CDR2 FYNNEI. Trimming left V 4 bases short and J 7 bases short, with 16 bases between. This CDR3 is 15 amino acids long. DNA of the CDR3: TGTGCCAGCAGTGTAGCGACAGGACTAGTCGGGGAGCTGTTTTTT. This translates into CASSVATGLVGELFF.

Worth noting for this clone: A read error is possible here, since a much larger clone lies one base away. Distinct nucleotide sequences in the sample also encode this CDR3. The V and J genes are TRBV27 and TRBJ2-3; D is ambiguous. Germline V gene lookup returns CDR1 MNHEY and CDR2 SMNVEV (reference sequence). V lost 4 bases, J lost 1 base, and 3 bases lay in between. CDR3 length: 12 residues. CDR3 in amino acids: CASSSRTDTQYF. CDR3 nucleotide sequence: TGTGCCAGCAGTTCCCGCACAGATACGCAGTATTTT.

This clone has a count of ten or more. CDR3 sequence reads: CASSSSGRTNIQYF. The CDR3 nucleotides read TGTGCCAGCAGTTCCAGCGGGAGGACTAACATTCAGTACTTC. The gene calls are TRBV6-5 and TRBJ2-4, with 9 bases fitting TRBD2. In germline, CDR1 is MNHEY, CDR2 SVGAGI. V was clipped by 4 bases and J by 7 bases; unmatched bases: 5. The length of the CDR3 is 14 residues.

Comments on this clone: The same CDR3 can be traced to other DNA sequences in this sample. This rearrangement joins TRBV5-1 to TRBJ2-7, with 13 nucleotides matching TRBD2. The CDR3 extends over 16 amino acids. CDR1 is SGHRS and CDR2 is YFSETQ in the germline V gene. CDR3 in DNA: TGCGCAGGCAGCTTGACACTAGCGGGAGGGCCAAACGAGCAGTACTTC. Amino acids: CAGSLTLAGGPNEQYF.

The chain uses TRBV2 and TRBJ2-7; 9 nucleotides match TRBD1. Germline loops: CDR1 SNHLY, CDR2 FYNNEI. V shed 4 bases, J shed 4 bases, and the junction held 5 bases outside the gene matches. This CDR3 is built from 14 residues. The CDR3 DNA sequence: TGTGCCAGCAGTGTGGGACAGGGTTCGTACGAGCAGTACTTC. Protein sequence: CASSVGQGSYEQYF.

The chain combines TRBV14 with TRBJ2-3; D is unclear. Germline V CDR1 and CDR2: SGHDN, FVKESK. Trimming cost V 3 bases and J 6 bases, with 10 bases left between them. This CDR3 has 13 amino acids. The CDR3 region is CASSQDPGDTQYF. The CDR3, as DNA: TGTGCCAGCAGCCAGGATCCGGGTGATACGCAGTATTTT. The variable domain in full, completed from reference TRBV14 and TRBJ2-3, reads EAGVTQFPSHSVIEKGQTVTLRCDPISGHDNLYWYRRVMGKEIKFLLHFVKESKQDESGMPNNRFLAERTGGTYSTLKVQPAELEDSGVYFCASSQDPGDTQYFGPGTRLTVL.

The V gene is TRBV29-1, the J gene TRBJ2-7, with 9 bases matching TRBD1. V gave up 6 bases and J gave up 3 bases; unmatched junction bases: 6. The CDR3 has 13 amino acids. The germline CDR1 and CDR2 sequences are SQVTM and ANQGSEA. The CDR3 spells CSVGGQGDYEQYF. CDR3 sequence (DNA): TGCAGCGTGGGGGGACAGGGCGACTACGAGCAGTACTTC.

The CDR3 region has the DNA TGTGCCAGCACCCGTCGTATCGGGACAGGGGGCGGAGAGACCCAGTACTTC. Translation gives CASTRRIGTGGGETQYF. The chain employs TRBV28 and TRBJ2-5; the match to TRBD1 covers 12 bases. Trimming at V came to 7 bases and at J to 4 bases, leaving 13 bases not matched to a gene. The germline V gene has CDR1 MDHEN and CDR2 SYDVKM. The CDR3 is made up of 17 amino acids.

This CDR3 reads CASSLSWPVGGTNYGYTF. DNA for the CDR3: TGTGCCAGCAGTTTGAGTTGGCCGGTAGGGGGGACCAACTATGGCTACACCTTC. The chain links TRBV28 to TRBJ1-2; D might be TRBD1 (6 bases). The CDR3 length is 18 residues. V was pared by 3 bases and J by 2 bases, with 22 bases between. Per the germline V gene, CDR1 is MDHEN and CDR2 is SYDVKM.